Detailed here is one TCR beta chain. This CDR3 contains 13 residues. V was pared by 4 bases and J by 5 bases, with 12 bases between. CDR1 and CDR2 from the germline V gene are MNHEY and SVGAGI. This sample stems from a study of OX40 agonist ivuxolimab in advanced cancers. Here immunoSEQ multiplex PCR was the method, and the copy in TCRdb shows in-frame clones only, minus some. Of 75,000 to 100,000 clones in the sample, about 92% were seen once. This TCR was recovered from an adult with an advanced solid tumor such as melanoma, head and neck, liver or kidney cancer. The chain couples TRBV6-5 to TRBJ2-7; D might be TRBD1 (5 bases). The sequences come from CD4+ or CD8+ T cells sorted from blood, collected in a trial of the OX40 agonist ivuxolimab. As DNA, the CDR3 is TGTGCCAGCAGTTGGGGTCTAGGGGACGAGCAGTACTTC. It translates to CASSWGLGDEQYF.